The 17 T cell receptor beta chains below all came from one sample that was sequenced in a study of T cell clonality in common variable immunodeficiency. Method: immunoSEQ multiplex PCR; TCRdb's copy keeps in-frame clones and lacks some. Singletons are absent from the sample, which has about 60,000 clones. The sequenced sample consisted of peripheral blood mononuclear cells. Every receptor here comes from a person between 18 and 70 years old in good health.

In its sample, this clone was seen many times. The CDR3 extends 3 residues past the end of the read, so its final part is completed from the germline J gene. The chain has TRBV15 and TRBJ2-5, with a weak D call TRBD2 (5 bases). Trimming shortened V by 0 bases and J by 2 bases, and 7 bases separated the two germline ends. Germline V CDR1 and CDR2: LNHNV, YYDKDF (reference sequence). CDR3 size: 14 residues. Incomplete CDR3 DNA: TGTGCCACCAGCAGAGATCGGGGACAAGAGACC. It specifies CATSRDRGQET. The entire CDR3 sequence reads CATSRDRGQETQYF. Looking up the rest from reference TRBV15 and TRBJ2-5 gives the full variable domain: DAMVIQNPRYQVTQFGKPVTLSCSQTLNHNVMYWYQQKSSQAPKLLFHYYDKDFNNEADTPDNFQSRRPNTSFCFLDIRSPGLGDTAMYLCATSRDRGQETQYFGPGTRLLVL.

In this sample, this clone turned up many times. The chain's CDR3 is CAWHPGTSVTGELFF. The CDR3 DNA, read in part, is TGTGCCTGGCACCCCGGGACTAGCGTCACCGGGGAG. The gene calls are TRBV30 and TRBJ2-2; 10 nucleotides line up with TRBD2. The read stops 3 residues short of the end of the CDR3; the missing end is completed from the germline J gene. The germline V gene has CDR1 GTSNPN and CDR2 SVGIG (reference sequence). The J segment lost 4 bases and the V segment lost 5 bases, leaving 7 bases of the junction unmatched. This CDR3 region has 15 residues. The whole variable domain, remainder taken from reference TRBV30 and TRBJ2-2, is SQTIHQWPATLVQPVGSPLSLECTVEGTSNPNLYWYRQAAGRGLQLLFYSVGIGQISSEVPQNLSASRPQDRQFILSSKKLLLSDSGFYLCAWHPGTSVTGELFFGEGSRLTVL.

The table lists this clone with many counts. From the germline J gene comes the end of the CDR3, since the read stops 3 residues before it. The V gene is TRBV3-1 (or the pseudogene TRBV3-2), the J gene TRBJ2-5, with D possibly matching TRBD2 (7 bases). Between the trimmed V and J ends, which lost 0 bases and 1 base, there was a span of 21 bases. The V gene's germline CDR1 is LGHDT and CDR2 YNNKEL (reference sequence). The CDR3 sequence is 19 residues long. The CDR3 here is CASSQDRGSDGGPQETQYF. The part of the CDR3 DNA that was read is TGTGCCAGCAGCCAAGATAGAGGGTCGGACGGGGGGCCCCAAGAGACC.

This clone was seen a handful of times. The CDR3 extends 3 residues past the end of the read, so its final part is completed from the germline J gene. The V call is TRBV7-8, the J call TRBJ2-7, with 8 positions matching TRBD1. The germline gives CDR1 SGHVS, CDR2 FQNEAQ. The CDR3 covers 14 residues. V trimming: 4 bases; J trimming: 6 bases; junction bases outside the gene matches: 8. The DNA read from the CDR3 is TGTGCCAGCAGCTCAGACAGGGGCCCGAGCGAG. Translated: CASSSDRGPSE. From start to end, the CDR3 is CASSSDRGPSEQYF.

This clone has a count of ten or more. The CDR3 loop reads CASSLVTGGEKLFF. The covered CDR3 bases are TGTGCCAGCAGTTTAGTAACAGGGGGGGAAAAA. This sequence joins TRBV12-3 or TRBV12-4 and TRBJ1-4, with 8 bases that match TRBD1. Coverage ceases 3 residues before the CDR3 finishes, and the germline J gene fills in the end. The length of the CDR3 is 14 residues. J gave up 8 bases and V 1 base, and 3 bases lay outside the gene matches.

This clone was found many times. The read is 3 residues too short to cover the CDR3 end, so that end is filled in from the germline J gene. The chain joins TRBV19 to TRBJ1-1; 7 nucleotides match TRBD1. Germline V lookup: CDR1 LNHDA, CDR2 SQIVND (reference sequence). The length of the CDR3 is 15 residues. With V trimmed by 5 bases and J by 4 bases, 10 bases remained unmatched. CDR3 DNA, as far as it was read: TGTGCCAGTAGTCCCCTAGGGACAGTCGCCACTGAA. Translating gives CASSPLGTVATE. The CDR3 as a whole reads CASSPLGTVATEAFF.

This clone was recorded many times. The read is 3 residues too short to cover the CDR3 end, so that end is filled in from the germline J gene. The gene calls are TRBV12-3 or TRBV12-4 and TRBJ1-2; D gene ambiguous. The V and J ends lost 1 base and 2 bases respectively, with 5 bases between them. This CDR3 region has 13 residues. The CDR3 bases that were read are TGTGCCAGCAGTTTAGTACGGAACTATGGC. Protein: CASSLVRNYG. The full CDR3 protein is CASSLVRNYGYTF.

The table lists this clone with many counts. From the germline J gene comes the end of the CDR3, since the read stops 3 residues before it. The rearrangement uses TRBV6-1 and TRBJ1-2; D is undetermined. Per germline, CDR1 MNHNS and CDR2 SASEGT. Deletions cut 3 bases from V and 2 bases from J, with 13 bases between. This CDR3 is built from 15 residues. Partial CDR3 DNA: TGTGCCAGCAGTGAGGGCTTGGGCTACAACTATGGC. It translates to CASSEGLGYNYG. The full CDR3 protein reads CASSEGLGYNYGYTF.

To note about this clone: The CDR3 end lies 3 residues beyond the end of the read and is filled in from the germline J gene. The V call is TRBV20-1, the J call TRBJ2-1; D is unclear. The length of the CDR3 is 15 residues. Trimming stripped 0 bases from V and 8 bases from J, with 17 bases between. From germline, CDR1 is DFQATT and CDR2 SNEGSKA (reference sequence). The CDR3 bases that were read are TGCAGTGCTAGAGATCCCAAGGGCCGAATCGATGAG. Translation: CSARDPKGRIDE. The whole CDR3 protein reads CSARDPKGRIDEQFF.

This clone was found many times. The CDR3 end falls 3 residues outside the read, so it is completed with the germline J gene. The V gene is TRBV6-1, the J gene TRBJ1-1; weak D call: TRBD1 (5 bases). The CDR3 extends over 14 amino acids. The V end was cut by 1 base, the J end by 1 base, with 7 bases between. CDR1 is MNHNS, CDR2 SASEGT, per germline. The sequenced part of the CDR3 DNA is TGTGCCAGCAGTGAAGGCAGGGCGAACACTGAA. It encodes CASSEGRANTE. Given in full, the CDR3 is CASSEGRANTEAFF.

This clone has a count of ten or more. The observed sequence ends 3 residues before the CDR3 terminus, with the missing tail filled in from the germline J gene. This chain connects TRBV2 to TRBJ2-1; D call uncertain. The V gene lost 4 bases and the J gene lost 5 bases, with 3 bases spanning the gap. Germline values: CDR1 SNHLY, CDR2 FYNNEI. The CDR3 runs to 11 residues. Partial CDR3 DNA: TGTGCCAGCAGTGGTAACAATGAG. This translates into CASSGNNE. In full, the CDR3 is CASSGNNEQFF.

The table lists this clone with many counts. CDR3 region: CASSPGQGARNQPQHF. Partial CDR3 DNA: TGCGCCAGCAGCCCCGGACAGGGGGCCCGCAATCAGCCC. The gene calls are TRBV5-1 and TRBJ1-5, with 11 positions matching TRBD1. The read ends 3 residues early relative to the CDR3; the germline J gene fills the gap. The germline V gene encodes CDR1 SGHRS and CDR2 YFSETQ. The J segment lost 2 bases and the V segment lost 4 bases, leaving 5 bases of the junction unmatched. This CDR3 has 16 residues.

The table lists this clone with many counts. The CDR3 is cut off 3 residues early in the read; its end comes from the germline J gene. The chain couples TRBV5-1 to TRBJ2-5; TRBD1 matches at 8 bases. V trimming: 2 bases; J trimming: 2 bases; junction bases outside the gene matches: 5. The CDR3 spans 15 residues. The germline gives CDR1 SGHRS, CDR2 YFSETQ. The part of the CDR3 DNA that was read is TGCGCCAGCAGCTTATCCGGGACAGGTCAAGAGACC. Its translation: CASSLSGTGQET. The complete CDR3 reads CASSLSGTGQETQYF.

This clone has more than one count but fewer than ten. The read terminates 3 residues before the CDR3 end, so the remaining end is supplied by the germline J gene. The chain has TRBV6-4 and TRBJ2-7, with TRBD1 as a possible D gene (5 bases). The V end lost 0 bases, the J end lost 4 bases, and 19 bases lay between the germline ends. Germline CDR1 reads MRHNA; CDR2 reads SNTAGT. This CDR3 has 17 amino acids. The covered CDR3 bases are TGTGCCAGCAGTGACTCAGGTAGGCCGGACAATTCTTACGAG. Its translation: CASSDSGRPDNSYE. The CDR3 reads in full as CASSDSGRPDNSYEQYF.

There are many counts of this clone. The CDR3 is CASSKTGAITDTQYF. The DNA read from the CDR3 is TGTGCCAGCAGCAAGACAGGGGCGATCACAGATACG. V is TRBV7-6 and J is TRBJ2-3; 8 bases fit TRBD1. The read finishes 3 residues shy of the CDR3 end, and the germline J gene is used to complete it. Germline V lookup: CDR1 SGHVS, CDR2 FNYEAQ. This CDR3 is 15 amino acids long. With V trimmed by 5 bases and J by 2 bases, 6 bases remained unmatched. Full variable domain (remainder filled in from reference TRBV7-6 and TRBJ2-3): GAGVSQSPRYKVTKRGQDVALRCDPISGHVSLYWYRQALGQGPEFLTYFNYEAQQDKSGLPNDRFSAERPEGSISTLTIQRTEQRDSAMYRCASSKTGAITDTQYFGPGTRLTVL.

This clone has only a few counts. The covered CDR3 bases are TGTGCCAGTAGTATAGCCTATCAGGGGGCAGTCGATGGC. Amino acid sequence: CASSIAYQGAVDG. The whole CDR3 sequence is CASSIAYQGAVDGYTF. The chain carries TRBV19 and TRBJ1-2; TRBD1 aligns across 8 bases. The CDR3 end is not reached by the read, which stops 3 residues before it; the germline J gene fills it in. Trimming removed 1 base from V and 6 bases from J; junction bases left unmatched: 10. The CDR3 has 16 amino acids. Germline V gives CDR1 LNHDA, CDR2 SQIVND (reference sequence).

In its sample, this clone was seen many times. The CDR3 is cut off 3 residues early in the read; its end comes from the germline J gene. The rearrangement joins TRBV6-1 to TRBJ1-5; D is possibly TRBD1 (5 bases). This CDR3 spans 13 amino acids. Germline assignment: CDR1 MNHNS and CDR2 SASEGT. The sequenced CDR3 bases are TGTGCCAGCAGTGGGCAGGGCCTGGTACCC. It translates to CASSGQGLVP. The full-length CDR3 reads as CASSGQGLVPQHF.